This TCR beta chain was retrieved from a study of T cell changes during pregnancy in multiple sclerosis. The table came from immunoSEQ multiplex PCR; TCRdb's copy has only in-frame clones and leaves some out. The repertoire consists of approximately 68,000 clones, with about nine tenths occurring once and the leading ten covering more than 1.4%. The CDR3 spans 11 residues. CDR1 is SNHLY, CDR2 FYNNEI, per germline. After removal of 8 bases from V and 9 bases from J, the junction contained 3 bases not matched to a gene. The sequence was obtained from a female donor with multiple sclerosis, enrolled in a pregnancy study. Sample: peripheral blood, taken in the second trimester of pregnancy. V is TRBV2 and J is TRBJ2-1; 8 bases fit TRBD2. CDR3 DNA: TGTGCCAGCGGGGCGGGAGGTGAGCAGTTCTTC. Protein: CASGAGGEQFF.